Sequencing of this TCR beta chain was carried out in a study of cytotoxic CD8 clonotypes in ibrutinib-treated CLL. The CDR3 runs 16 residues. The ends lost 3 bases at V and 3 bases at J; junction bases unmatched: 9. Germline V gene data show CDR1 as LNHDA and CDR2 as SQIVND (reference sequence). TCRdb's table, derived via immunoSEQ multiplex PCR, lists solely in-frame clones and lacks some. The sample carries hundreds of thousands of clones, more than 70% recorded once. This specimen consisted of PBMCs, obtained after 12 months of ibrutinib treatment. The V gene is TRBV19, the J gene TRBJ2-7, with TRBD2 matching 9 bases. The sequence came from a human donor with chronic lymphocytic leukemia. The CDR3 is CASSIGTGLARYEQYF. Written as DNA, the CDR3 is TGTGCCAGTAGTATCGGGACGGGACTAGCTCGCTACGAGCAGTACTTC.